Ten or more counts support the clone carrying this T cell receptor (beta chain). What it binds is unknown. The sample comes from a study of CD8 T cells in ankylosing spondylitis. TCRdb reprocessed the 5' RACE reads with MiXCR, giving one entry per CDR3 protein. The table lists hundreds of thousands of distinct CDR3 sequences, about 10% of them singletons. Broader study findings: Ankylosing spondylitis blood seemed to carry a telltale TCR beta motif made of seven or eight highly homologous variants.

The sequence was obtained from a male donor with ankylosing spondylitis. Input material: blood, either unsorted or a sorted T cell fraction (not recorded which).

As DNA, the CDR3 is TGTGCCATCGGGCCGGAAGAGACCCAGTACTTC. Its protein product is CAIGPEETQYF. The chain links TRBV10-3 to TRBJ2-5; D remains ambiguous. The CDR3 extends over 11 amino acids. Germline V gives CDR1 ENHRY, CDR2 SYGVKD. Trimming took off 8 bases at V and 3 bases at J, with 7 bases between the two ends.